The clone carrying this TCR beta chain was observed a handful of times. Its target is not known. This sample was included in a study of OX40 agonist ivuxolimab in advanced cancers. Germline V gene data show CDR1 as MDHEN and CDR2 as SYDVKM. Trimming took off 2 bases at V and 5 bases at J, with 10 bases between the two ends. The CDR3 is 13 amino acids. The data were produced by immunoSEQ multiplex PCR, yet TCRdb's version contains in-frame clones alone and is incomplete. The sample has roughly 70,000 clones; 80% to 90% are singletons. Study results and limitations: Clonal expansion was seen in CD4+ and CD8+ blood T cells by week 6 at 0.1 to 3.0 mg/kg. Relative to CD4+, CD8+ T cells held more expanded clones on average.

This chain connects TRBV28 to TRBJ2-7; D is uncertain. The TCR originated in an adult with an advanced solid tumor such as melanoma, head and neck, liver or kidney cancer. The sample in question was CD4+ or CD8+ T cells sorted from blood, obtained in a trial of the OX40 agonist ivuxolimab. The CDR3 nucleotides read TGTGCCAGCAGTTTAGCCGCAGTGGACGAGCAGTACTTC. Translated: CASSLAAVDEQYF.